This is a list of T cell receptor beta chains from one sample in a study of T-cell memory formation after mild COVID-19. One entry per CDR3 protein results from TCRdb running MiXCR on the 5' RACE reads. Of under 200,000 distinct CDR3 sequences listed, 13% are singletons. Sequencing used PBMCs or a T cell subset sorted from them (not recorded which). Receptor source: a man aged 18 to 35 who had mild COVID-19 (a few samples of this study predate the infection). Cell type and time point are not known. Each CDR3 is given with its conserved first and last residue. The D gene is left open where the match is weak. Clone size is not always given. Where it is, it says once, few, many or a class for expanded clones.

.,TRBV20-1,11,few,TRBJ2-2,TGCAGCCTGACGGGGGGCCGGGAGCTGTTTTTT,CSLTGGRELFF
.,TRBV27,13,.,TRBJ2-7,TGTGCCAGCAAACGGACACTTGGCTACGAGCAGTACTTC,CASKRTLGYEQYF
TRBD1,TRBV4-2,14,many,TRBJ1-4,TGTGCCAGCAGCCCGCGGACAGGGGAGGAAAAACTGTTTTTT,CASSPRTGEEKLFF
.,TRBV29-1,11,few,TRBJ2-5,TGCAGCGTGGTAGGAGGGGAGACCCAGTACTTC,CSVVGGETQYF
.,TRBV7-2,13,few,TRBJ1-5,TGTGCCAGCAGCTTACGGATCAATCAGCCCCAGCATTTT,CASSLRINQPQHF
.,TRBV7-9,13,.,TRBJ1-4,TGTGCCAGCAGAGGCAGGGAACATGAAAAACTGTTTTTT,CASRGREHEKLFF
TRBD1,TRBV5-6,15,.,TRBJ2-3,TGTGCCAGCAGCCGGGACAGGGATAGCACAGATACGCAGTATTTT,CASSRDRDSTDTQYF
.,TRBV11-2,12,.,TRBJ2-1,TGTGCCAGCAGCTGGTCCCGAGGAGAGCAGTTCTTC,CASSWSRGEQFF
.,TRBV7-2,13,.,TRBJ1-2,TGTGCCAGCAGCTTAATCAGGGACCAAGGCTACACCTTC,CASSLIRDQGYTF
.,TRBV4-3,15,few,TRBJ2-3,TGCGCCAGCAGCCAAGGGCTACCTAGCACAGATACGCAGTATTTT,CASSQGLPSTDTQYF
.,TRBV28,14,few,TRBJ1-4,TGTGCCAGCAGTCCGACGACGGGTAATGAAAAACTGTTTTTT,CASSPTTGNEKLFF
.,TRBV3-1,12,.,TRBJ1-2,TGTGCCAGCAGTGCCCAGGGAAATGGCTACACCTTC,CASSAQGNGYTF
.,TRBV3-1,16,.,TRBJ1-1,TGTGCCAGCAGCCAAGGGGGGGGCCCGATGAACACTGAAGCTTTCTTT,CASSQGGGPMNTEAFF
TRBD1,TRBV12-3/TRBV12-4,14,many,TRBJ1-4,TGTGCCAGCAGTCCCCGGGACAGGAATGAAAAACTGTTTTTT,CASSPRDRNEKLFF
TRBD1,TRBV5-1,17,.,TRBJ1-6,TGCGCCAGCACGGATCTGGGACAGGGGGCCCGGAATTCACCCCTCCACTTT,CASTDLGQGARNSPLHF
.,TRBV7-2,12,.,TRBJ1-4,TGTGCCAGCAGCTTAGTGGCAGAAAAACTGTTTTTT,CASSLVAEKLFF
TRBD1,TRBV12-3/TRBV12-4,18,.,TRBJ1-5,TGTGCCAGCACTTCCTGGGGACAGGAGTTATATAGCAATCAGCCCCAGCATTTT,CASTSWGQELYSNQPQHF
.,TRBV6-6,12,few,TRBJ1-2,TGTGCCAGCAGTTACGCAGAGTATGGCTACACCTTC,CASSYAEYGYTF
TRBD1,TRBV29-1,13,few,TRBJ2-7,TGCAGCGCTACAACCGGGACAGGGAGGGAGCAGTACTTC,CSATTGTGREQYF
.,TRBV4-1,14,few,TRBJ1-1,TGCGCCAGCAGCCCTGAGACGGGGAACACTGAAGCTTTCTTT,CASSPETGNTEAFF
.,TRBV4-3,14,few,TRBJ2-3,TGCGCCAGCAGCCAAGACGGGTTCCCAGATACGCAGTATTTT,CASSQDGFPDTQYF
TRBD1,TRBV15,14,.,TRBJ2-7,TGTGCCACCAGGGAACAGGGGAGCTCCTACGAGCAGTACTTC,CATREQGSSYEQYF
.,TRBV6-1,15,.,TRBJ2-3,TGTGCCAGCAGACTTCTAGGGGAGAGCACAGATACGCAGTATTTT,CASRLLGESTDTQYF
.,TRBV7-9,14,few,TRBJ2-4,TGTGCCAGCAGCTTACTTGGGGGGCGGAACATTCAGTACTTC,CASSLLGGRNIQYF
.,TRBV5-1,16,.,TRBJ2-3,TGCGCCAGCAGCTTATCCCTTGGACAGTCGCTAGACACGCAGTATTTT,CASSLSLGQSLDTQYF
.,TRBV12-3/TRBV12-4,14,.,TRBJ1-1,TGTGCCAGCAGTTTACACCAGGGAAGCACTGAAGCTTTCTTT,CASSLHQGSTEAFF
.,TRBV5-4,13,.,TRBJ2-2,TGTGCCAGCAGCTTGGATACAGGACGGGAGCTGTTTTTT,CASSLDTGRELFF
.,TRBV7-3,17,few,TRBJ2-1,TGTGCCAGCAGCTTAGTGGTAGGTTCCCATTCCTACAATGAGCAGTTCTTC,CASSLVVGSHSYNEQFF
TRBD1,TRBV28,16,.,TRBJ1-3,TGTGCCAGCAGTCTATCAGGGGGCGCGTGGGGAAACACCATATATTTT,CASSLSGGAWGNTIYF
TRBD1,TRBV7-7,13,few,TRBJ2-1,TGTGCCAGCAGCTTATTTCCCCGGGACAGCCAGTTCTTC,CASSLFPRDSQFF
TRBD1,TRBV7-9,20,few,TRBJ1-2,TGTGCCAGCAGCCGAATGCAGGGGGCAATAAGCCGCCTAGCTAACTATGGCTACACCTTC,CASSRMQGAISRLANYGYTF
.,TRBV6-2/TRBV6-3,13,few,TRBJ2-1,TGTGCCAGCAGTCGGGTGGGCGAGTATGAGCAGTTCTTC,CASSRVGEYEQFF